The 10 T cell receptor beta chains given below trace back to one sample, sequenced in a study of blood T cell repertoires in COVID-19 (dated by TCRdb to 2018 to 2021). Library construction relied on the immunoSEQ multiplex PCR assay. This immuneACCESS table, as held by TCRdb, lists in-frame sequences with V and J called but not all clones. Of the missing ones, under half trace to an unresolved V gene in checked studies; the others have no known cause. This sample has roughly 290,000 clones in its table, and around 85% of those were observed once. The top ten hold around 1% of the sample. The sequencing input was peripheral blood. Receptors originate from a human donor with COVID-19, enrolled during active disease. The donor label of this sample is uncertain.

The CDR3 DNA is TGTGCCAGCAGCGTTACACGGAACACCGGGGAGCTGTTTTTT. Its protein product is CASSVTRNTGELFF. V is TRBV9 and J is TRBJ2-2, with no clear D. Germline V CDR1 and CDR2: SGDLS, YYNGEE. The V gene lost 2 bases and the J gene lost 1 base, with 6 bases spanning the gap. The CDR3 runs to 14 residues.

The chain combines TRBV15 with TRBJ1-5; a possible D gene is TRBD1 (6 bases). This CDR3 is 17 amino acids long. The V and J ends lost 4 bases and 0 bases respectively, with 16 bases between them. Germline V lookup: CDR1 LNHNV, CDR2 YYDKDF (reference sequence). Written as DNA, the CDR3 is TGTGCCACCAGCAAGGGGGGGGGATTGTATAGCAATCAGCCCCAGCATTTT. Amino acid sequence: CATSKGGGLYSNQPQHF.

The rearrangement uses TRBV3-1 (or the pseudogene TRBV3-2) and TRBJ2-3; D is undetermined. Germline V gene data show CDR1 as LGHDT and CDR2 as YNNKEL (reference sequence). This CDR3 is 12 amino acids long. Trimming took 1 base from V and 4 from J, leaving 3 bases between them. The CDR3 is CASSQVADTQYF. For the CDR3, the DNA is TGTGCCAGCAGCCAAGTCGCAGATACGCAGTATTTT.

The CDR3 loop is CASSAPRSRSSEQFF. In DNA, the CDR3 is TGTGCCAGCAGTGCCCCTCGGTCTAGGAGTAGTGAGCAGTTCTTC. The V call is TRBV9, the J call TRBJ2-1; no clear D. Trimming removed 5 bases at V and 9 bases at J, with 21 bases between. The CDR3 has 15 residues. CDR1 SGDLS and CDR2 YYNGEE come from the germline V gene.

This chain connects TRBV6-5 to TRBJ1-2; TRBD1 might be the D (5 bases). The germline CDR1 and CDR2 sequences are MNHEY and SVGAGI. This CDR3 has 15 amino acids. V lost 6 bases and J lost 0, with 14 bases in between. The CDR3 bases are TGTGCCAGCAGGACCGACAGTTTGGCTAACTATGGCTACACCTTC. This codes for CASRTDSLANYGYTF.

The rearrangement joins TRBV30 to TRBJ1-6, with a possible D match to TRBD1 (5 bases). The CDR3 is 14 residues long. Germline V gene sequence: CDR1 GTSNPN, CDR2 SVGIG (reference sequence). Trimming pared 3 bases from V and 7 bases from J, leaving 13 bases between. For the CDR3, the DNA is TGTGCCTGGAGCCGGGGGACGGCCAATTCACCCCTCCACTTT. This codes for CAWSRGTANSPLHF.

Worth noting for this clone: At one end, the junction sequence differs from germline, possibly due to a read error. CDR3 nucleotides: TGTGCCAGCAGCTTAGTTGGACAGGGCTACGGGCAGTACTTC. This codes for CASSLVGQGYGQYF. The chain uses TRBV11-2 and TRBJ2-7; TRBD1 aligns across 8 bases. The CDR3 consists of 14 residues. Germline V gene lookup returns CDR1 SGHAT and CDR2 FQNNGV.

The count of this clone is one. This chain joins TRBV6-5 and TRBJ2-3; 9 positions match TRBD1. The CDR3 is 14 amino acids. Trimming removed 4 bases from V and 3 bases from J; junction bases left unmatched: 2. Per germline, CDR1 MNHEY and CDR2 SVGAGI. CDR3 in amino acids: CASSLDRGTDTQYF. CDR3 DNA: TGTGCCAGCAGTTTGGACAGGGGTACAGATACGCAGTATTTT.

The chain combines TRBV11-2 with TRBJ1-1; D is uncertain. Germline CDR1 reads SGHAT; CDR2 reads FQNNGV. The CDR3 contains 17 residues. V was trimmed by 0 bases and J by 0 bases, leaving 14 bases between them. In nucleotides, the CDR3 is TGTGCCAGCAGCTTAGATTATTCAGTGGCCATGAACACTGAAGCTTTCTTT. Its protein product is CASSLDYSVAMNTEAFF.

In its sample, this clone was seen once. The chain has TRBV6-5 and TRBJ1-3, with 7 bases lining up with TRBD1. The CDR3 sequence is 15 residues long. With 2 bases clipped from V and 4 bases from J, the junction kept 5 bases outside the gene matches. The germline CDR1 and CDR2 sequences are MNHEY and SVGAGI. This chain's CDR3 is CASSYEGASGNTIYF. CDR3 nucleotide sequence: TGTGCCAGCAGTTACGAGGGGGCCTCGGGAAACACCATATATTTT.